This TCR beta chain was retrieved from a study of OX40 agonist ivuxolimab in advanced cancers. Study at large: Ivuxolimab, an agonist antibody against OX40 (CD134), was given to patients. Cohort: roughly 79% men, mean age 60, aged roughly 20 to 79.

The data were produced by immunoSEQ multiplex PCR, yet TCRdb's version contains in-frame clones alone and is incomplete. The sample lists 21,000 or so clones, approximately 80% occurring once. Per germline, CDR1 SGHRS and CDR2 YFSETQ. V was trimmed by 4 bases and J by 1 base, leaving 8 bases between them. This CDR3 region has 13 residues. The sequence was collected from an adult with an advanced solid tumor such as melanoma, head and neck, liver or kidney cancer. J is TRBJ1-1 and V is TRBV5-1; D is ambiguous. Material: CD4+ or CD8+ T cells sorted from blood, obtained in a trial of the OX40 agonist ivuxolimab. The CDR3 DNA reads TGCGCCAGCAGCCCCTTGGGGAACACTGAAGCTTTCTTT. Translation: CASSPLGNTEAFF.